Each of the 27 T cell receptor beta chains below was sequenced from the same sample in a study of CD8 T cells in Susac syndrome. The authors reverse transcribed roughly 0.5 to 1 ug RNA with random hexamers. TCRdb analysed the immunoSEQ multiplex PCR reads with MiXCR anew, one entry per CDR3 protein. The sample records roughly 130,000 distinct CDR3 sequences, around 94% being singletons. Sequenced: CD8+ T cells from PBMCs. These receptors were collected from a human donor with Susac syndrome.

The J gene is TRBJ2-3, the V gene TRBV2; D tentatively fits TRBD1 or TRBD2 (5 bases each). Trimming cost V 6 bases and J 2 bases, with 15 bases left between them. The germline gives CDR1 SNHLY, CDR2 FYNNEI. The CDR3 consists of 15 residues. CDR3 sequence reads: CASSSRDLFTDTQYF. The CDR3 region has the DNA TGTGCCAGCAGCTCTCGGGACCTTTTCACAGATACGCAGTATTTT.

The chain carries TRBV14 and TRBJ1-1; D is perhaps TRBD1 (5 bases). Looked up from germline, CDR1 is SGHDN and CDR2 is FVKESK. CDR3 length: 15 amino acids. Trimming pared 3 bases from V and 1 base from J, leaving 12 bases between. The CDR3 DNA follows: TGTGCCAGCAGCCACCGGGGGGGGACGAACACTGAAGCTTTCTTT. This encodes CASSHRGGTNTEAFF.

V usage is TRBV5-6 and J usage is TRBJ1-5, with TRBD1 as a possible D gene (5 bases). CDR1 and CDR2 (germline): SGHDT, YYEEEE. The CDR3 covers 19 residues. Trimming removed 1 base at V and 4 bases at J, with 24 bases between. In DNA, the CDR3 is TGTGCCAGCAGCTTGACACGGGGCAACGCTAATCGGGCTAATCAGCCCCAGCATTTT. This codes for CASSLTRGNANRANQPQHF.

This clonotype was seen only once. This chain joins TRBV5-1 and TRBJ2-7; D may match TRBD1 or TRBD2 (6 bases each). V was shortened by 2 bases and J by 0 bases, with 9 bases between the two germline ends. Germline CDR1 reads SGHRS; CDR2 reads YFSETQ. This CDR3 is 14 amino acids long. The CDR3 here is CASSFRGPSYEQYF. CDR3 DNA: TGCGCCAGCAGCTTCCGGGGGCCCTCCTACGAGCAGTACTTC.

The chain joins TRBV29-1 to TRBJ2-1; D may be TRBD1 or TRBD2 (5 bases each). The V gene's germline CDR1 is SQVTM and CDR2 ANQGSEA. Trimming removed 5 bases from V and 2 bases from J, with 10 bases in between. This CDR3 is 13 amino acids long. The CDR3: CSVWQGAYNEQFF. For the CDR3, the DNA is TGCAGCGTTTGGCAGGGAGCCTACAATGAGCAGTTCTTC.

V is TRBV7-6 and J is TRBJ2-5; 15 positions match TRBD2. CDR3 length: 16 residues. Germline V lookup: CDR1 SGHVS, CDR2 FNYEAQ. V was pared by 4 bases and J by 6 bases, with 6 bases of the junction left unmatched. Here the CDR3 reads CASSSGLAGGPKTQYF. CDR3 DNA sequence: TGTGCCAGCAGCTCCGGACTAGCGGGGGGGCCGAAGACCCAGTACTTC. Combining the CDR3 with reference TRBV7-6 and TRBJ2-5 gives the whole variable domain GAGVSQSPRYKVTKRGQDVALRCDPISGHVSLYWYRQALGQGPEFLTYFNYEAQQDKSGLPNDRFSAERPEGSISTLTIQRTEQRDSAMYRCASSSGLAGGPKTQYFGPGTRLLVL.

V is TRBV9 and J is TRBJ2-3; 14 bases align to TRBD2. Germline V gene sequence: CDR1 SGDLS, CDR2 YYNGEE. V shed 3 bases, J shed 7 bases, and the junction held 4 bases outside the gene matches. This CDR3 contains 15 residues. CDR3 amino acids: CASSAGTSGGYTQYF. CDR3 nucleotides: TGTGCCAGCAGCGCAGGGACTAGCGGGGGTTATACGCAGTATTTT.

This chain uses TRBV7-6 with TRBJ2-3; 8 nucleotides agree with TRBD1. This CDR3 region has 15 residues. V shed 5 bases and J 4 bases; nucleotides not matched to a gene: 8. The germline CDR1 and CDR2 sequences are SGHVS and FNYEAQ. The DNA of the CDR3 is TGTGCCAGCAGCCCCACGCAGGGGGCCGCAGATACGCAGTATTTT. Its protein is CASSPTQGAADTQYF. The entire variable domain, with the rest obtained from reference TRBV7-6 and TRBJ2-3, is as follows: GAGVSQSPRYKVTKRGQDVALRCDPISGHVSLYWYRQALGQGPEFLTYFNYEAQQDKSGLPNDRFSAERPEGSISTLTIQRTEQRDSAMYRCASSPTQGAADTQYFGPGTRLTVL.

The CDR3 region has the DNA TGTGCCAGCAGCCGTGAAGTGGGGACTGAAGCTTTCTTT. Protein: CASSREVGTEAFF. The chain couples TRBV7-3 to TRBJ1-1; no reliable D call. The germline CDR1 and CDR2 sequences are SGHTA and FQGTGA. The CDR3 loop spans 13 amino acids. Trimming pared 5 bases from V and 5 bases from J, leaving 12 bases between.

The chain couples TRBV7-9 to TRBJ1-1; maybe TRBD1 (6 bases). CDR3 size: 14 residues. CDR1 is SEHNR and CDR2 is FQNEAQ in the germline V gene (reference sequence). Trimming removed 5 bases at V and 1 base at J, with 11 bases between. DNA for the CDR3: TGTGCCAGCAGCCCAGTACAGGGGAACACTGAAGCTTTCTTT. Residues: CASSPVQGNTEAFF.

The gene calls are TRBV19 and TRBJ1-5; D not certain. This CDR3 has 12 amino acids. Germline CDR1 and CDR2: LNHDA and SQIVND (reference sequence). V shed 10 bases and J shed 10 bases, with 17 bases lying between them. In DNA form, the CDR3 reads TGTGCCACCTTGACCGGAGTAGGTCCCCAGCATTTT. This gives the protein CATLTGVGPQHF. The complete variable domain, with remaining parts taken from reference TRBV19 and TRBJ1-5, reads DGGITQSPKYLFRKEGQNVTLSCEQNLNHDAMYWYRQDPGQGLRLIYYSQIVNDFQKGDIAEGYSVSREKKESFPLTVTSAQKNPTAFYLCATLTGVGPQHFGDGTRLSIL.

This CDR3 is CASSQRDNEQYF. CDR3 bases: TGCGCCAGCAGCCAGCGGGACAACGAGCAGTACTTC. The chain combines TRBV4-1 with TRBJ2-7, with D tentatively TRBD1 or TRBD2 (6 bases each). The CDR3 is 12 amino acids. Germline values: CDR1 MGHRA, CDR2 YSYEKL. Trimming left V 3 bases short and J 5 bases short, with 8 bases between.

V gene TRBV12-3 or TRBV12-4 combines with J gene TRBJ1-5; 8 nucleotides line up with TRBD1. This CDR3 spans 12 amino acids. V lost 11 bases, J lost 7 bases, and 7 bases stayed unmatched. The CDR3 sequence: CAPTGEGQPQHF. The CDR3 nucleotides read TGTGCCCCGACAGGGGAGGGCCAGCCCCAGCATTTT.

The chain employs TRBV5-1 and TRBJ2-1; D unclear. Germline V CDR1 and CDR2: SGHRS, YFSETQ. Between the trimmed V and J ends, which lost 4 bases and 4 bases, there was a span of 15 bases. The CDR3 runs to 15 residues. DNA for the CDR3: TGCGCCAGCAGCCCCCGGCGGCCGATGTACAATGAGCAGTTCTTC. Residues: CASSPRRPMYNEQFF.

V and J are TRBV6-5 and TRBJ1-1; a weak D match, TRBD1 (6 bases). Trimming removed 2 bases at V and 6 bases at J, with 22 bases between. CDR3 length: 17 amino acids. CDR1 is MNHEY and CDR2 is SVGAGI in the germline V gene. The CDR3 loop reads CASSYPDRPVDLAEAFF. DNA for the CDR3: TGTGCCAGCAGTTACCCAGACAGGCCTGTTGACCTCGCTGAAGCTTTCTTT.

The rearrangement uses TRBV6-5 and TRBJ2-3; a possible D gene is TRBD1 (5 bases). The V end lost 6 bases, the J end lost 4 bases, and 11 bases lay between the germline ends. Germline CDR1 MNHEY, CDR2 SVGAGI. The CDR3 sequence is 13 residues long. The CDR3 protein is CASSLVQADTQYF. The DNA of the CDR3 is TGTGCCAGCAGCCTAGTACAGGCAGATACGCAGTATTTT.

This chain connects TRBV4-1 to TRBJ2-1; 8 nucleotides line up with TRBD1. The germline CDR1 and CDR2 sequences are MGHRA and YSYEKL. This CDR3 spans 15 amino acids. J lost 5 bases, V lost 4 bases, and 7 bases had no gene match. This CDR3 reads CASSPPRTGHNEQFF. CDR3 DNA sequence: TGCGCCAGCAGCCCGCCTAGGACAGGGCACAATGAGCAGTTCTTC.

This chain links TRBV9 with TRBJ2-7; a possible D gene is TRBD2 (5 bases). The germline CDR1 and CDR2 sequences are SGDLS and YYNGEE. The CDR3 spans 14 residues. Trimming shortened V by 3 bases and J by 5 bases, and 15 bases separated the two germline ends. The CDR3 sequence: CASSGGPGSHEQYF. In DNA form, the CDR3 reads TGTGCCAGCAGCGGAGGGCCCGGAAGCCACGAGCAGTACTTC.

The chain links TRBV29-1 to TRBJ2-5, with 11 positions matching TRBD1. V shed 7 bases and J 9 bases; nucleotides not matched to a gene: 10. Germline V CDR1 and CDR2: SQVTM, ANQGSEA. The CDR3 covers 13 residues. The CDR3 nucleotides are TGCAGCGAGGAAAAGGGACAGGGGGTGGCCCAGTACTTC. Translating it yields CSEEKGQGVAQYF.

The chain joins TRBV27 to TRBJ2-3; D remains ambiguous. Germline values: CDR1 MNHEY, CDR2 SMNVEV (reference sequence). V was clipped by 5 bases and J by 3 bases, with 15 bases between them. The CDR3 has 15 residues. CDR3 sequence (DNA): TGTGCCAGCAGTCCACTCCCCGTCGCGACAGATACGCAGTATTTT. Protein: CASSPLPVATDTQYF.

This clonotype was seen once. The chain links TRBV9 to TRBJ2-7; a weak D match, TRBD1 (6 bases). The CDR3 spans 14 residues. Deletions cut 3 bases from V and 2 bases from J, with 12 bases between. The germline CDR1 and CDR2 sequences are SGDLS and YYNGEE. The CDR3, as DNA: TGTGCCAGCAGCGGTCCGGGACAAACCTACGAGCAGTACTTC. Amino acids: CASSGPGQTYEQYF.

The CDR3 sequence is CASSVRDAYNEQFF. Here the CDR3 DNA reads TGTGCCAGTAGTGTCCGGGACGCTTACAATGAGCAGTTCTTC. The chain combines TRBV19 with TRBJ2-1; D could derive from TRBD1 or TRBD2 (5 bases each). V was cut by 5 bases and J by 4 bases, with 12 bases left in between. The germline V gene encodes CDR1 LNHDA and CDR2 SQIVND (reference sequence). The CDR3 sequence is 14 residues long.

J is TRBJ2-2 and V is TRBV30; D gene uncertain. Trimming shortened V by 2 bases and J by 1 base, and 14 bases separated the two germline ends. Germline V gene lookup returns CDR1 GTSNPN and CDR2 SVGIG (reference sequence). The CDR3 is made up of 16 amino acids. CDR3 residues: CAWSPREGWNTGELFF. CDR3 DNA: TGTGCCTGGAGTCCTAGAGAAGGCTGGAACACCGGGGAGCTGTTTTTT.

The V gene is TRBV2, the J gene TRBJ2-3; tentatively, D is TRBD2 (6 bases). V gave up 8 bases and J gave up 2 bases, with 17 bases separating them. CDR1 is SNHLY and CDR2 is FYNNEI in the germline V gene. CDR3 size: 15 residues. The CDR3 here is CASSRAGTYTDTQYF. In DNA, the CDR3 is TGTGCCAGCTCTCGTGCGGGGACCTACACAGATACGCAGTATTTT.

This clonotype occurred a few times. V gene TRBV5-1 combines with J gene TRBJ2-3; D gene unclear. Trimming took 1 base from V and 2 from J, leaving 2 bases between them. The CDR3 contains 12 residues. CDR1 and CDR2 from the germline V gene are SGHRS and YFSETQ. The CDR3 protein is CASSLNTDTQYF. DNA of the CDR3: TGCGCCAGCAGCTTGAACACAGATACGCAGTATTTT.

DNA of the CDR3: TGCAGTGCCTCGGCAACTAGCGGGGAGGCGGAGCAGTTCTTC. It codes for CSASATSGEAEQFF. The rearrangement links TRBV20-1 to TRBJ2-1; 10 bases agree with TRBD2. The CDR3 extends over 14 amino acids. Germline trimming cut 6 bases from V and 10 bases from J; bases unmatched to any gene: 12. Germline-derived CDR1 and CDR2 are DFQATT and SNEGSKA (reference sequence).

The chain is built from TRBV9 and TRBJ2-2; no firm D call. There are 15 residues in the CDR3. Germline values: CDR1 SGDLS, CDR2 YYNGEE. V shed 0 bases and J shed 0 bases, with 6 bases lying between them. The CDR3 DNA sequence: TGTGCCAGCAGCGTAGAAGGGACGAACACCGGGGAGCTGTTTTTT. Translating gives CASSVEGTNTGELFF.